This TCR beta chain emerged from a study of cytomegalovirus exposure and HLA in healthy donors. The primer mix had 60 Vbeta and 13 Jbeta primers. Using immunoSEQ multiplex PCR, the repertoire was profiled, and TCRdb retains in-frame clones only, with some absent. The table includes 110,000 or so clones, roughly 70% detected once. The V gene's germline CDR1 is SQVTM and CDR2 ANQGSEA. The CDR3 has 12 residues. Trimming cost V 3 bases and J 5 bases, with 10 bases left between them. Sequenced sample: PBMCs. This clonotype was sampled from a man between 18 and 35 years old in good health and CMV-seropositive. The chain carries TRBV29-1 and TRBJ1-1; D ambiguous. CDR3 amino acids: CSVDSGNTEAFF. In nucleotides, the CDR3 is TGCAGCGTTGACTCGGGGAATACTGAAGCTTTCTTT.